This T cell receptor beta chain was observed in a study of T cells in Graves' hyperthyroidism and ophthalmopathy. RNA transcripts served as the template for amplifying TCR beta CDR3 regions. The HTBI primer set served for first-round RT-PCR of the TCR CDR3. TCRdb analysed the multiplex PCR reads with MiXCR anew, one entry per CDR3 protein. This sample has approximately 690,000 distinct CDR3 sequences; roughly 15% occur once, and the top ten carry about an eighth. V lost 3 bases and J 0 bases, leaving 9 bases between the germline ends. The CDR3 sequence is 15 residues long. Per germline, CDR1 SNHLY and CDR2 FYNNEI. This clonotype has at least ten counts.

The rearrangement links TRBV2 to TRBJ2-1; possibly TRBD2 for D (5 bases). The receptor's source is a woman aged 45-65 years with Graves' ophthalmopathy. The sequencing input was blood. CDR3 sequence: CASSDSASSYNEQFF. CDR3 DNA: TGTGCCAGCAGTGATAGCGCGAGCTCCTACAATGAGCAGTTCTTC. Combining the CDR3 with reference TRBV2 and TRBJ2-1 gives the whole variable domain EPEVTQTPSHQVTQMGQEVILRCVPISNHLYFYWYRQILGQKVEFLVSFYNNEISEKSEIFDDQFSVERPDGSNFTLKIRSTKLEDSAMYFCASSDSASSYNEQFFGPGTRLTVL.